These 10 T cell receptor beta chains were sequenced from one sample in a study of T cell responses to AZD1222 COVID-19 vaccine. Clones were read by immunoSEQ multiplex PCR, and TCRdb kept only the in-frame ones, dropping some. The table has 95,000 to 150,000 clones, 90% seen once. Here the sequenced sample was peripheral blood, taken on day 0 of AZD1222 vaccination. These receptors came from an adult in good health.

This clone appeared a few times. The V gene is TRBV29-1, the J gene TRBJ1-2; tentative D call: TRBD1 (5 bases). Germline V gene sequence: CDR1 SQVTM, CDR2 ANQGSEA. With 1 base removed from V and 3 bases from J, the gap between germline ends came to 15 bases. The CDR3 has 15 amino acids. The CDR3 sequence: CSVEAAGQDYYGYTF. CDR3 in DNA: TGCAGCGTTGAAGCGGCAGGGCAGGATTACTATGGCTACACCTTC.

This chain links TRBV5-4 with TRBJ2-5; 13 bases agree with TRBD2. The germline V gene encodes CDR1 SGHNT and CDR2 YYREEE (reference sequence). The CDR3 totals 17 residues. The trim removed 3 bases at V and 5 bases at J, leaving 10 bases unmatched. For the CDR3, the DNA is TGTGCCAGCAGCTCAGGACTAGCGGGAGCCCTCTTGGAGACCCAGTACTTC. This sequence encodes CASSSGLAGALLETQYF.

This chain uses TRBV3-1 (or the pseudogene TRBV3-2) with TRBJ2-7; D ambiguous. Germline V gene data show CDR1 as LGHDT and CDR2 as YNNKEL (reference sequence). The CDR3 length is 14 residues. Between the trimmed V and J ends, which lost 3 bases and 2 bases, there was a span of 11 bases. The CDR3 here is CASSHSPTPYEQYF. DNA of the CDR3: TGTGCCAGCAGCCATTCACCTACACCCTACGAGCAGTACTTC.

The chain uses TRBV5-6 and TRBJ1-2; 9 nucleotides match TRBD1. This CDR3 is built from 17 residues. V gave up 5 bases and J gave up 8 bases; unmatched junction bases: 19. Germline V lookup: CDR1 SGHDT, CDR2 YYEEEE. The CDR3 spells CASRLLGQGPEGGGYTF. For the CDR3, the DNA is TGTGCCAGCAGACTCCTGGGACAGGGACCCGAGGGGGGAGGCTACACCTTC.

The rearrangement links TRBV11-2 to TRBJ2-3; 9 bases agree with TRBD1. Per germline, CDR1 SGHAT and CDR2 FQNNGV. The V gene end was trimmed by 5 bases and the J gene end by 4 bases; junction bases not matched to a gene: 10. The CDR3 contains 16 residues. DNA of the CDR3: TGTGCCAGCAGCCCCCGACGGGACAGGGTGTCAGATACGCAGTATTTT. It yields the protein CASSPRRDRVSDTQYF.

V is TRBV2 and J is TRBJ1-1; TRBD1 aligns across 8 bases. J was trimmed by 2 bases and V by 9 bases; bases with no gene match: 2. Germline-derived CDR1 and CDR2 are SNHLY and FYNNEI. CDR3 size: 12 residues. Here the CDR3 reads CARGTGNTEAFF. CDR3 DNA: TGTGCCAGAGGGACAGGAAACACTGAAGCTTTCTTT.

The chain carries TRBV7-8 and TRBJ1-1; D call uncertain. The V gene lost 3 bases and the J gene lost 4 bases, with 9 bases spanning the gap. The germline gives CDR1 SGHVS, CDR2 FQNEAQ. The CDR3 length is 13 residues. The CDR3 DNA follows: TGTGCCAGCAGCTTCTGGGAGGCCACTGAAGCTTTCTTT. Protein sequence: CASSFWEATEAFF.

The chain has TRBV19 and TRBJ2-2; D is uncertain. The CDR3 extends over 14 amino acids. The germline V gene encodes CDR1 LNHDA and CDR2 SQIVND (reference sequence). With 1 base removed from V and 4 bases from J, the gap between germline ends came to 7 bases. The CDR3 here is CASSIASSTGELFF. CDR3 nucleotides: TGTGCCAGTAGTATAGCTTCTAGCACCGGGGAGCTGTTTTTT.

The V gene is TRBV30, the J gene TRBJ2-3; either TRBD1 or TRBD2 may fit D (5 bases each). CDR3 size: 15 residues. The germline V and J ends were trimmed by 3 bases and 4 bases, with 17 bases remaining between them. The germline CDR1 and CDR2 sequences are GTSNPN and SVGIG (reference sequence). Here the CDR3 reads CAWRVVGQGADTQYF. The CDR3 DNA reads as TGTGCCTGGAGGGTCGTAGGGCAGGGAGCAGATACGCAGTATTTT.

The gene calls are TRBV29-1 and TRBJ1-4; unclear D gene. The CDR3 covers 14 residues. Germline V gene data show CDR1 as SQVTM and CDR2 as ANQGSEA. The germline V and J ends were trimmed by 6 bases and 4 bases, with 15 bases remaining between them. The CDR3 DNA reads TGCAGCGTCCTCTCTCCCTTGGGTAATGAAAAACTGTTTTTT. Amino acid sequence: CSVLSPLGNEKLFF.